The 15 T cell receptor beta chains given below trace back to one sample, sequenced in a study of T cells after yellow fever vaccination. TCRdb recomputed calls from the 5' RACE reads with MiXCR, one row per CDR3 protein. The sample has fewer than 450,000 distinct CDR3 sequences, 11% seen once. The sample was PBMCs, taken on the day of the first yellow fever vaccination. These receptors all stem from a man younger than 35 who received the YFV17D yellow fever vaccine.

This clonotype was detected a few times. The CDR3 DNA reads as TGTGCCAGCATTAGGACTAGCGGGGGTTTCGAGCAGTACGTC. It specifies CASIRTSGGFEQYV. The gene calls are TRBV28 and TRBJ2-7; 13 bases agree with TRBD2. Germline trimming cut 7 bases from V and 6 bases from J; bases unmatched to any gene: 6. The CDR3 sequence is 14 residues long. The germline gives CDR1 MDHEN, CDR2 SYDVKM.

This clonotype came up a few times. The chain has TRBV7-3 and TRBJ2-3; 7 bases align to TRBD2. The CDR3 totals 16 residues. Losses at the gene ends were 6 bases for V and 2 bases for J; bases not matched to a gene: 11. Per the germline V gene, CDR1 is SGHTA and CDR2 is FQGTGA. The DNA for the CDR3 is TGTGCCAGCAGTTTTGCAGCGGGGAGTTACACAGATACGCAGTATTTT. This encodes CASSFAAGSYTDTQYF.

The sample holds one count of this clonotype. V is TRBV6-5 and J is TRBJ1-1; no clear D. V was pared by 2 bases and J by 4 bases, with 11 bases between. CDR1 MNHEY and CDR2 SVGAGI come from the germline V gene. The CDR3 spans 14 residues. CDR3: CASSYERWLTEAFF. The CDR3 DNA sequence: TGTGCCAGCAGTTACGAGCGGTGGCTCACTGAAGCTTTCTTT.

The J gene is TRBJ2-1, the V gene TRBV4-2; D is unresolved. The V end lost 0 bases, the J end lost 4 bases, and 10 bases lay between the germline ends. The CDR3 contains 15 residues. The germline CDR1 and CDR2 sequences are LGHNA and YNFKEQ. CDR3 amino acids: CASSQDYTPYNEQFF. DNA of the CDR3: TGTGCCAGCAGCCAAGATTATACACCATACAATGAGCAGTTCTTC.

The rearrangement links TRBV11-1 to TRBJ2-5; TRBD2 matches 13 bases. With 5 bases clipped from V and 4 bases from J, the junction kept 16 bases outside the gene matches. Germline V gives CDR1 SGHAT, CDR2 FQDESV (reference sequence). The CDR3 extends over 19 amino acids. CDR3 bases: TGTGCCAGCAGCCCCACTGGGGGACTAGCGGGAAGAGTAAGAGAGACCCAGTACTTC. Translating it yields CASSPTGGLAGRVRETQYF. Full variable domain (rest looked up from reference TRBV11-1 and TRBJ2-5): EAEVAQSPRYKITEKSQAVAFWCDPISGHATLYWYRQILGQGPELLVQFQDESVVDDSQLPKDRFSAERLKGVDSTLKIQPAELGDSAMYLCASSPTGGLAGRVRETQYFGPGTRLLVL.

The CDR3 DNA reads TGCAGCGTTTATTCAGGGGGCATGGAGACCCAGTACTTC. Residues: CSVYSGGMETQYF. The chain carries TRBV29-1 and TRBJ2-5; 8 nucleotides match TRBD1. The CDR3 has 13 amino acids. J lost 5 bases, V lost 5 bases, and 7 bases had no gene match. In germline, CDR1 is SQVTM, CDR2 ANQGSEA.

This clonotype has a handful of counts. In DNA, the CDR3 is TGTGCCAGCAGCTTATTAAGGACAGCCGGCTCTGGGGCCAACGTCCTGACTTTC. Translating gives CASSLLRTAGSGANVLTF. This chain joins TRBV7-8 and TRBJ2-6, with a tentative D call TRBD1 (6 bases). The ends were cut back, 2 bases at V and 0 bases at J, with 14 bases in the middle. CDR1 SGHVS and CDR2 FQNEAQ come from the germline V gene. The CDR3 runs 18 residues.

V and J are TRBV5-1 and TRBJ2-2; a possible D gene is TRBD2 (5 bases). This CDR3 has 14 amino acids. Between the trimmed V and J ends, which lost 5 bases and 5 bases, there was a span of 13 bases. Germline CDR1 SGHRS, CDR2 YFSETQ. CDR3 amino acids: CASRGIGGTGELFF. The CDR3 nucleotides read TGCGCCAGCAGGGGAATAGGCGGGACCGGGGAGCTGTTTTTT.

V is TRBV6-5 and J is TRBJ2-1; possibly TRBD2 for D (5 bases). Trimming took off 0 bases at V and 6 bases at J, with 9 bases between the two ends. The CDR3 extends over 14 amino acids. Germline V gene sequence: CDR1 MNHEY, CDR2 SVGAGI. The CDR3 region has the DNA TGTGCCAGCAGTTACTCGGGGAGAGGCAATGAGCAGTTCTTC. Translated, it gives CASSYSGRGNEQFF.

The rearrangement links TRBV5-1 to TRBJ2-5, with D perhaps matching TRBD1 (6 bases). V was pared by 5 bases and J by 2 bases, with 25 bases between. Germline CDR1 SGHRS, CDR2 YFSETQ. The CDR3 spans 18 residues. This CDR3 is CASRLMETLTGMQETQYF. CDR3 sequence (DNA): TGCGCCAGCAGACTTATGGAAACCCTCACAGGGATGCAAGAGACCCAGTACTTC.

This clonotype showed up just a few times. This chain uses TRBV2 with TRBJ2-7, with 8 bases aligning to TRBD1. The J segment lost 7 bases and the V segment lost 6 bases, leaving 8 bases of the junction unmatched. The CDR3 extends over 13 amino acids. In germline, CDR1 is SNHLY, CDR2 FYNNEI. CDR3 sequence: CASSVDRDGEQYV. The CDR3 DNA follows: TGTGCCAGCAGCGTGGACAGGGATGGTGAGCAGTACGTC.

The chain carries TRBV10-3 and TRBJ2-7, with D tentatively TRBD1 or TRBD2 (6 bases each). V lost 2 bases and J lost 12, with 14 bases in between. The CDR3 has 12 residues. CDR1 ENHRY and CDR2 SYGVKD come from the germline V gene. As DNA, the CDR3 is TGTGCCATCAGTGAGAGGGGGGAGAGCCTGTACTTC. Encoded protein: CAISERGESLYF.

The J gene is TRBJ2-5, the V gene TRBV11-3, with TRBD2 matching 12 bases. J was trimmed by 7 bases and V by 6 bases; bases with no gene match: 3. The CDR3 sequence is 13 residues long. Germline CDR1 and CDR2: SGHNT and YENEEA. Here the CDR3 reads CASSLTSGGTQYF. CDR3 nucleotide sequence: TGTGCCAGCAGTTTGACTAGCGGGGGGACCCAGTACTTC.

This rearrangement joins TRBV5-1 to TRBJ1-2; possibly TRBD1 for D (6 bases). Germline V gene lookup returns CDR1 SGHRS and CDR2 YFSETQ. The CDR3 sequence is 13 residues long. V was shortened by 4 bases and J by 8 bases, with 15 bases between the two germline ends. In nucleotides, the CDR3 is TGCGCCAGCAGCATGCAGGGGAGCCTGGGCTACACCTTC. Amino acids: CASSMQGSLGYTF.

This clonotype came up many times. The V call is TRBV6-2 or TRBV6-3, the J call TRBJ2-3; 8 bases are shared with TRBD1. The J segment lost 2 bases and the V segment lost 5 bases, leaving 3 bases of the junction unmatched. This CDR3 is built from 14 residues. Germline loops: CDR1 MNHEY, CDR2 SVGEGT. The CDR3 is CASSRQGITDTQYF. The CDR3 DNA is TGTGCCAGCAGTCGACAGGGGATCACAGATACGCAGTATTTT.